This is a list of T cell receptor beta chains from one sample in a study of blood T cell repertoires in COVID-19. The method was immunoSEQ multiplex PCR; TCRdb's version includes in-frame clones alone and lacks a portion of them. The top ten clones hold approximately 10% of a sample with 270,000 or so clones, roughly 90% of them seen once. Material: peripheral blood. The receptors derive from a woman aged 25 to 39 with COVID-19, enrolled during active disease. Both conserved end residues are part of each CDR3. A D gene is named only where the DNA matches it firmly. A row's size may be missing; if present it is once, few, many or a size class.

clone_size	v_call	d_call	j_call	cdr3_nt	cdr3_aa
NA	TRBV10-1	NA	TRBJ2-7	TGCGCCAGCAAGAACAGCTTCTACGAGCAGTACTTC	CASKNSFYEQYF
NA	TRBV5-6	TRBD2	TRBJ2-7	TGTGCCAGCAGCTTGAAGGGACTAGCGGGGATCTCCTACGAGCAGTACTTC	CASSLKGLAGISYEQYF
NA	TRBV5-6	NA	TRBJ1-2	TGTGCCAGCAGCTTGATACAGAACGGCTACACCTTC	CASSLIQNGYTF
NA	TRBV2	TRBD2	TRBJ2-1	TGTGCCAGCCATGAGACTAGCCGGGGTGAGCAGTTCTTC	CASHETSRGEQFF
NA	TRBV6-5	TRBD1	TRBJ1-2	TGTGCCACCATACAGAGGGGGCTTAGCTACACCTTC	CATIQRGLSYTF
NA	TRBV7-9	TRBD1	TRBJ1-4	TGTGCCAGCAGCTTAAACGGCCGACAGGGAAGCCCACTTCGGCTGTTTTTT	CASSLNGRQGSPLRLFF
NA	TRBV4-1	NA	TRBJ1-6	TGCGCCAGCAGCCAAGATGGTCGCCTCCGCAGCTATAATTCACCCCTCCACTTT	CASSQDGRLRSYNSPLHF
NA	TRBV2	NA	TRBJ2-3	TGTGCCAGCCTGCAGGGCGCCCGCACAGATACGCAGTATTTT	CASLQGARTDTQYF
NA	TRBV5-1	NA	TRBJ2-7	TGCGCCAGCAGCCATGGGGCTAACGAGCAGTACTTC	CASSHGANEQYF
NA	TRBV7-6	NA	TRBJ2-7	TGTGCCAGCAGCCCCAGCGCGACTGGGCCGAGTGCATCTCGGGGGTACTTC	CASSPSATGPSASRGYF
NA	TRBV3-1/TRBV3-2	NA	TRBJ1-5	TGTGCCAGCAGCCAAAACCCCCGGGGTCAGCCCCAGCATTTT	CASSQNPRGQPQHF
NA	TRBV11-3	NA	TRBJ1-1	TGTGCCAGCAGCTTACGGGGGTTGAGGACTGAAGCTTTCTTT	CASSLRGLRTEAFF
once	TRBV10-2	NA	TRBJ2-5	TGCGCCAGCTTACCCCAGGGGATTGAGACCCAGTACTTC	CASLPQGIETQYF
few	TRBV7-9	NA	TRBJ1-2	TGTGCCAGCAGCTTTGACTCTAACTATGGCTACACCTTC	CASSFDSNYGYTF
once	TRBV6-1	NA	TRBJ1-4	TGTGCCAGCAGTGAGTCACAGGGCTATAATAAAAAACTGTTTTTT	CASSESQGYNKKLFF
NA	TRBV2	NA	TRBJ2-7	TGTGCCAGCATCCCTTCAGGTGGGGGGTACGAGCAGTACTTC	CASIPSGGGYEQYF
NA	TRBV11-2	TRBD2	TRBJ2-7	TGTGCCAGCAGCTTAGGGACTAGTTCCTACGAGCAGTACTTC	CASSLGTSSYEQYF
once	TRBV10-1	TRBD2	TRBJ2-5	TGCGCCAGCAGTGAGTCTCGGGGGGGACCCAAAGAGACCCAGTACTTC	CASSESRGGPKETQYF
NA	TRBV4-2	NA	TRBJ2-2	TGTGCCAGCAGCCTTGGGGGAGGTGGTGACACCGGGGAGCTGTTTTTT	CASSLGGGGDTGELFF
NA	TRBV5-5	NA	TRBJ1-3	TGTGCCAGCAGCTGGGGGCCCAATTTTTCTGGAAACACCATATATTTT	CASSWGPNFSGNTIYF
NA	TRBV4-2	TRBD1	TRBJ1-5	TGTGCCAGCAGCCTACAGGGGGCCCAACAGCCCCAGCATTTT	CASSLQGAQQPQHF
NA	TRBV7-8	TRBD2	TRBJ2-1	TGTGCCAGCAGCCCCTCCGGGCGGGGGGGCTTCTTATCCTACAATGAGCAGTTCTTC	CASSPSGRGGFLSYNEQFF
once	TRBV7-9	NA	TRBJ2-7	TGTGCCAGCAGCTTAGTCCCGTCGGGGTACGAGCAGTACTTC	CASSLVPSGYEQYF
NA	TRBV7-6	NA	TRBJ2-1	TGTGCCAGCACCTTCACCGGGGGAGGTTTCGATGAGCAGTTCTTC	CASTFTGGGFDEQFF
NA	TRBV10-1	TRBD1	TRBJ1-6	TGCGCCAGCTCGGGTACAGGGGGTGAGTCACCCCTCCACTTT	CASSGTGGESPLHF
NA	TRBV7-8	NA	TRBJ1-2	TGTGCCAGCAGCTTACGGGGGTTGTCTGGCTACACCTTC	CASSLRGLSGYTF
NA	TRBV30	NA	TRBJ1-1	TGTGCCTGGAGTGTAAGCCCCTTTTGCACTGAAGCTTTCTTT	CAWSVSPFCTEAFF
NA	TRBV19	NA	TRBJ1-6	TGTGCCAGTAGTCCAGGGGCCGTTTCGCGGGCATATAATTCACCCCTCCACTTT	CASSPGAVSRAYNSPLHF
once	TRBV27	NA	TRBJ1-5	TGTGCCAGCAGTTTATCCCCGATCGGGGTTCAGCCCCAGCATTTT	CASSLSPIGVQPQHF
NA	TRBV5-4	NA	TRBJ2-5	TGTGCCAGCAACGTTGACAAACAAGAGACCCAGTACTTC	CASNVDKQETQYF
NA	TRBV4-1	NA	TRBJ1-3	TGCGCCAGCAGCCTCGAAGGCAGGGCTGGAAACACCATATATTTT	CASSLEGRAGNTIYF
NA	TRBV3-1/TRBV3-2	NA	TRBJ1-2	TGTGCCAGCAGCCAAGGCCGGGTGAACTATGGCTACACCTTC	CASSQGRVNYGYTF
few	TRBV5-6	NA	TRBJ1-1	TGTGCCAGCAGCTTGGGGCTAGCGAACACTGAAGCTTTCTTT	CASSLGLANTEAFF
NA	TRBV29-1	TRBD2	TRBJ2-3	TGCAGCGTTGATGGCGGGGGGGCAGGCACAGATACGCAGTATTTT	CSVDGGGAGTDTQYF
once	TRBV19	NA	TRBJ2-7	TGTGCCAGTAGTATCGGCAGTAGGGGCACCGTTACCGAGCAGTACTTC	CASSIGSRGTVTEQYF
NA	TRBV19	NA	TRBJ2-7	TGTGCCAGTAGTCTACACTCCCGGGACTACGAGCAGTACTTC	CASSLHSRDYEQYF
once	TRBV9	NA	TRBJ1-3	TGTGCCAGCAGCGTAGGAGGCGGGGCCTCCTCTGGAAACACCATATATTTT	CASSVGGGASSGNTIYF
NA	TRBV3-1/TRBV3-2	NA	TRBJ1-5	TGTGCCAGCAGCCCACTTACGGGTCAGCCCCAGCATTTT	CASSPLTGQPQHF
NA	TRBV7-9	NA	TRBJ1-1	TGTGCCAGCAGCTTTTTGCAAATAGTTCCAGGCGCGATTAGTGAAGCTTTCTTT	CASSFLQIVPGAISEAFF
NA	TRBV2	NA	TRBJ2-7	TGTGCCAGAGAGGACCGGGACAACTACGAGCAGTACTTC	CAREDRDNYEQYF
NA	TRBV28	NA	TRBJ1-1	TGTGCCAGCAGTTTCGTCCGGGGGAACACTGAAGCTTTCTTT	CASSFVRGNTEAFF
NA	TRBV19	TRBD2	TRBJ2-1	TGTGCATGCCGCCCGGGGGGAAGCTCCTACAATGAGCAGTTCTTC	CACRPGGSSYNEQFF
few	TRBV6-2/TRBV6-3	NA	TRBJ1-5	TGTGCCAGCAGCTGGGGGGGGTCGTTGCCCCAGCATTTT	CASSWGGSLPQHF
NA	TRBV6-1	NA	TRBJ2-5	TGTGCCAGCAGTGAAGACTGGAGTCAAGAGACCCAGTACTTC	CASSEDWSQETQYF
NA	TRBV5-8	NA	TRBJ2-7	TGTGCCAGCAGCACTTCTTACGAGCAGTACTTC	CASSTSYEQYF
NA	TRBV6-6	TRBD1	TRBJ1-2	TGTGCCAGCAACGGACAGGGAAGTTCCTATGGCTACACCTTC	CASNGQGSSYGYTF
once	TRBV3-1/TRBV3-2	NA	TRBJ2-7	TGTGCCAGCAGCCAAGATAACGGGGGCTCCTACGAGCAGTACTTC	CASSQDNGGSYEQYF
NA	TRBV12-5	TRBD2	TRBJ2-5	TGTGCTAGTGGTTTCGAACTAGCGGGGTACCAAGAGACCCAGTACTTC	CASGFELAGYQETQYF
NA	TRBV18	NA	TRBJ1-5	TGTGCCAGCTCACCAAGCCCTGCGGCGGATCAGCCCCAGCATTTT	CASSPSPAADQPQHF
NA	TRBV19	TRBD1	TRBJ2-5	TGTGCCAGTAGTACAGGGACAGGGGGCCCAGAGACCCAGTACTTC	CASSTGTGGPETQYF
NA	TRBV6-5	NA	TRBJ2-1	TGTGCCAGCAGTTATTACTCAGGGGAGGGAAATGAGCAGTTCTTC	CASSYYSGEGNEQFF
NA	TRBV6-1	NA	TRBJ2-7	TGTGCCAGCAGTGAATTGTACAGGGCCAGGCAGCAGTACTTC	CASSELYRARQQYF
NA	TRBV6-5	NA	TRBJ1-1	TGTGCCAGCAGTTACTCTTCTAACACTGAAGCTTTCTTT	CASSYSSNTEAFF
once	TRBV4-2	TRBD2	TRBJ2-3	TGTGCCAGCAGCCAATCCGCACTAGCGAGCACAGATACGCAGTATTTT	CASSQSALASTDTQYF
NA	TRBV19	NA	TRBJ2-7	TGTGCCAGTACTGACTCTAGAGGCCACGAGCAGTACTTC	CASTDSRGHEQYF
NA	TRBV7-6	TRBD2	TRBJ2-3	TGTGCCAGCAGCGAGGGGCTAGCGGGGACAGATACGCAGTATTTT	CASSEGLAGTDTQYF
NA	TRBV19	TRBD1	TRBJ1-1	TGTGCCAGTAGTGCCTTGACAGGGTATGGAGCTTTCTTT	CASSALTGYGAFF